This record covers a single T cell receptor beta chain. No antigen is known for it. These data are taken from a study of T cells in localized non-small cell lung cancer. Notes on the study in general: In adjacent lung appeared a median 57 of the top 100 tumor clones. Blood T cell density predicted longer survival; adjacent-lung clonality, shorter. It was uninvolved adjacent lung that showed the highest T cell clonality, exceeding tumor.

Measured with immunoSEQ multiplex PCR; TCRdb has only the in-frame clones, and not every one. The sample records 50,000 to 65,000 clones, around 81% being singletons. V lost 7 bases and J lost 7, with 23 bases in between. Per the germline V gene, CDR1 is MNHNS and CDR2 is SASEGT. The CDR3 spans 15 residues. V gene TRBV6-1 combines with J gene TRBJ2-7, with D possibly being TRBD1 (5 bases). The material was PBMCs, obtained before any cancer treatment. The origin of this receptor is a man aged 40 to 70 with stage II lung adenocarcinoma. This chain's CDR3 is CASILSPDTSWEQYF. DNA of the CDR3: TGTGCCAGCATCCTCTCCCCGGACACCTCCTGGGAGCAGTACTTC.